This TCR beta chain was captured by sequencing in a study of T cell responses to AZD1222 COVID-19 vaccine. Repertoires were generated with immunoSEQ multiplex PCR, while TCRdb's copy carries only in-frame clones and drops some. This sample has tens of thousands of clones; roughly 80% occur once, and the top ten carry 20% to 25%. Note on this clone: Its antigen is unknown.

Trimming removed 7 bases at V and 1 base at J, with 10 bases between. The CDR3 covers 14 residues. Germline V gives CDR1 WSHSY, CDR2 SAAADI. Findings and limits, study-wide: None of the repertoires were sampled until the peak T cell response had passed. Two doses of AZD1222 preceded a rise in Spike-specific TCR breadth and depth. Just a handful of people given AZD1222 tested seropositive at baseline. The sample set comprised mostly white British donors with more females, and clonal diversity was possibly underestimated.

The chain combines TRBV10-2 with TRBJ2-2; D not resolved. The material sequenced was peripheral blood, taken on day 0 of MenACWY control vaccination. The source of this sequence is an adult in good health. The CDR3 loop reads CASKDGMNTGELFF. CDR3 nucleotides: TGCGCCAGCAAGGACGGAATGAACACCGGGGAGCTGTTTTTT.